Listed here are 15 T cell receptor beta chains from one sample, sequenced in a study of OX40 agonist ivuxolimab in advanced cancers. Here immunoSEQ multiplex PCR was the method, and the copy in TCRdb shows in-frame clones only, minus some. The table lists 55,000 to 90,000 clones, more than 80% of them singletons, with about 2.7% in the top ten. The sample here was CD4+ or CD8+ T cells sorted from blood, taken in a trial of the OX40 agonist ivuxolimab. The receptors stem from an adult with an advanced solid tumor such as melanoma, head and neck, liver or kidney cancer.

This sequence joins TRBV29-1 and TRBJ1-1; tentatively, D is TRBD1 (5 bases). The germline V and J ends were trimmed by 0 bases and 5 bases, with 10 bases remaining between them. From germline, CDR1 is SQVTM and CDR2 ANQGSEA. The length of the CDR3 is 13 residues. The CDR3, as DNA: TGCAGCGTTGAAGATTTTGAGGGGACTGAAGCTTTCTTT. This sequence encodes CSVEDFEGTEAFF.

The chain recombines TRBV5-1 with TRBJ2-1, with 10 bases that match TRBD2. Germline V lookup: CDR1 SGHRS, CDR2 YFSETQ. The CDR3 totals 16 residues. V lost 4 bases to trimming and J lost 4 bases; unmatched junction nucleotides: 8. In DNA form, the CDR3 reads TGCGCCAGCAGCACCTCTCCTAGCGGGGGATACAATGAGCAGTTCTTC. Residues: CASSTSPSGGYNEQFF.

The chain links TRBV7-2 to TRBJ1-3; D unclear. V dropped 0 bases and J dropped 0 bases, with 12 bases sitting between them. The CDR3 runs 17 residues. Germline assignment: CDR1 SGHTA and CDR2 FQGNSA. CDR3 coding DNA: TGTGCCAGCAGCTTAGCAGGTTCCGGGAACTCTGGAAACACCATATATTTT. It is translated as CASSLAGSGNSGNTIYF.

The chain couples TRBV15 to TRBJ1-3, with D possibly matching TRBD1 (6 bases). Trimming removed 3 bases at V and 4 bases at J, with 19 bases between. The germline gives CDR1 LNHNV, CDR2 YYDKDF (reference sequence). The CDR3 totals 17 residues. This CDR3 reads CATSSKTGTGGGNTIYF. The CDR3 nucleotides are TGTGCCACCAGCAGTAAAACAGGGACCGGGGGCGGAAACACCATATATTTT. The whole variable domain, remainder taken from reference TRBV15 and TRBJ1-3, is DAMVIQNPRYQVTQFGKPVTLSCSQTLNHNVMYWYQQKSSQAPKLLFHYYDKDFNNEADTPDNFQSRRPNTSFCFLDIRSPGLGDTAMYLCATSSKTGTGGGNTIYFGEGSWLTVV.

This sequence joins TRBV9 and TRBJ2-1; 9 bases agree with TRBD2. Germline assignment: CDR1 SGDLS and CDR2 YYNGEE. V trimming: 0 bases; J trimming: 3 bases; junction bases outside the gene matches: 4. CDR3 size: 16 residues. The CDR3 bases are TGTGCCAGCAGCGTAGTGGGTAGCGGGGGCTACAATGAGCAGTTCTTC. Translation: CASSVVGSGGYNEQFF.

Worth noting for this clone: At one end, the junction sequence differs from germline, possibly due to a read error. CDR3: CASNEGSRTGFEQYF. DNA for the CDR3: TGTGCCAGCAATGAAGGAAGCCGGACAGGCTTCGAGCAGTACTTC. The V and J genes are TRBV2 and TRBJ2-7; 7 nucleotides match TRBD1. Per the germline V gene, CDR1 is SNHLY and CDR2 is FYNNEI. The CDR3 runs 15 residues.

This chain joins TRBV6-1 and TRBJ1-2; 8 nucleotides match TRBD1. The CDR3 runs 13 residues. Germline CDR1 and CDR2: MNHNS and SASEGT. V gave up 6 bases and J gave up 5 bases; unmatched junction bases: 5. CDR3 region: CASSPQGGYGYTF. Written as DNA, the CDR3 is TGTGCCAGCAGCCCACAGGGGGGGTATGGCTACACCTTC.

The V and J genes are TRBV5-4 and TRBJ2-2; possibly TRBD1 for D (6 bases). The germline V gene has CDR1 SGHNT and CDR2 YYREEE (reference sequence). This CDR3 region has 15 residues. V lost 4 bases to trimming and J lost 1 base, with 11 bases between them. The CDR3 loop is CASSRDTKNTGELFF. CDR3 in DNA: TGTGCCAGCAGCCGGGACACTAAGAACACCGGGGAGCTGTTTTTT. The whole variable domain, remainder taken from reference TRBV5-4 and TRBJ2-2, is ETGVTQSPTHLIKTRGQQVTLRCSSQSGHNTVSWYQQALGQGPQFIFQYYREEENGRGNFPPRFSGLQFPNYSSELNVNALELDDSALYLCASSRDTKNTGELFFGEGSRLTVL.

Concerning this clone: The sample holds other DNA sequences that translate to the same CDR3. This chain uses TRBV5-4 with TRBJ1-1, with 7 bases lining up with TRBD1. This CDR3 has 15 amino acids. V shed 0 bases, J shed 3 bases, and the junction held 5 bases outside the gene matches. In germline, CDR1 is SGHNT, CDR2 YYREEE (reference sequence). The CDR3 region has the DNA TGTGCCAGCAGCTTGGGGGGAGGGGGCTACACTGAAGCTTTCTTT. Its protein is CASSLGGGGYTEAFF.

This chain's CDR3 is CASSLGLETPYEQYF. The CDR3 DNA reads as TGTGCCAGCAGTCTGGGACTAGAGACCCCCTACGAGCAGTACTTC. The chain combines TRBV2 with TRBJ2-7, with 8 positions matching TRBD2. Germline V gene sequence: CDR1 SNHLY, CDR2 FYNNEI. The CDR3 loop spans 15 amino acids. V lost 5 bases to trimming and J lost 2 bases; unmatched junction nucleotides: 8.

The V and J genes are TRBV5-1 and TRBJ2-2; the match to TRBD1 covers 8 bases. Trimming took 0 bases from V and 6 from J; bases not matched to a gene: 7. CDR1 is SGHRS, CDR2 YFSETQ, per germline. This CDR3 is built from 16 residues. The CDR3 DNA reads TGCGCCAGCAGCTTGGTAGGACAGGGATCAGCCGGGGAGCTGTTTTTT. Its translation: CASSLVGQGSAGELFF. Full variable domain (rest looked up from reference TRBV5-1 and TRBJ2-2): KAGVTQTPRYLIKTRGQQVTLSCSPISGHRSVSWYQQTPGQGLQFLFEYFSETQRNKGNFPGRFSGRQFSNSRSEMNVSTLELGDSALYLCASSLVGQGSAGELFFGEGSRLTVL.

This chain connects TRBV19 to TRBJ2-7; D perhaps matches TRBD2 (7 bases). CDR3 length: 15 residues. The germline V and J ends were trimmed by 7 bases and 3 bases, with 19 bases remaining between them. Germline lookup yields CDR1 LNHDA and CDR2 SQIVND (reference sequence). In DNA form, the CDR3 reads TGTGCCAGTACTCAACAAAGGGGGGGGAGCTACGAGCAGTACTTC. Its translation is CASTQQRGGSYEQYF.

V is TRBV9 and J is TRBJ2-5; the match to TRBD1 covers 8 bases. CDR3 length: 15 residues. Trimming took 0 bases from V and 5 from J; bases not matched to a gene: 6. Germline V lookup: CDR1 SGDLS, CDR2 YYNGEE. The DNA for the CDR3 is TGTGCCAGCAGCGTAGACGACAGGGGAGGCGAGACCCAGTACTTC. It encodes CASSVDDRGGETQYF.

This clone was detected once. The CDR3 spells CASSLAPDSTDTQYF. CDR3 bases: TGCGCCAGCAGCTTGGCCCCTGATAGCACAGATACGCAGTATTTT. The chain employs TRBV5-1 and TRBJ2-3; no firm D call. Germline V gives CDR1 SGHRS, CDR2 YFSETQ. The CDR3 runs 15 residues. V was cut by 0 bases and J by 0 bases, with 8 bases left in between. The whole variable domain, remainder taken from reference TRBV5-1 and TRBJ2-3, is KAGVTQTPRYLIKTRGQQVTLSCSPISGHRSVSWYQQTPGQGLQFLFEYFSETQRNKGNFPGRFSGRQFSNSRSEMNVSTLELGDSALYLCASSLAPDSTDTQYFGPGTRLTVL.

This clone was detected once. Sequence at one end of the junction differs from germline and may be a read error. This chain links TRBV28 with TRBJ1-5, with D uncertain. The CDR3 totals 11 residues. The germline CDR1 and CDR2 sequences are MDHEN and SYDVKM. The CDR3 spells CASSLGQPRHF. Here the CDR3 DNA reads TGTGCCAGTTCTCTGGGTCAGCCCCGGCATTTT. Looking up the rest from reference TRBV28 and TRBJ1-5 gives the full variable domain: DVKVTQSSRYLVKRTGEKVFLECVQDMDHENMFWYRQDPGLGLRLIYFSYDVKMKEKGDIPEGYSVSREKKERFSLILESASTNQTSMYLCASSLGQPRHFGDGTRLSIL.